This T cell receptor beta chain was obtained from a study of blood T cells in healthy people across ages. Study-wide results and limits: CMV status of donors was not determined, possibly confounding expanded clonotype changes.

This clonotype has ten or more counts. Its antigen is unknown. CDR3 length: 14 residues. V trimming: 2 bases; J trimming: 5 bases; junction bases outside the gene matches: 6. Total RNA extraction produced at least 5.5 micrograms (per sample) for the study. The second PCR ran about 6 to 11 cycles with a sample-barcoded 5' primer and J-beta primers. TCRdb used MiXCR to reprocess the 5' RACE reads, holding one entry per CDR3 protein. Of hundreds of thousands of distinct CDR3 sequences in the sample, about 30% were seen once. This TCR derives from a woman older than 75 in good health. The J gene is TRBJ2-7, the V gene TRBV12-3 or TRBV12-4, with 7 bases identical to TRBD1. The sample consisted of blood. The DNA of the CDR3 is TGTGCCAGCAGTTTAAGAGGGGGCAGCGACGAGCAGTACTTC. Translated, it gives CASSLRGGSDEQYF.